This entry lists 5 T cell receptor beta chains sequenced from one sample in a study of blood T cell repertoires in COVID-19. Assay used: immunoSEQ multiplex PCR; TCRdb lists only in-frame clones, some missing. The table has roughly 200,000 clones, approximately 84% seen once. The specimen sequenced was peripheral blood. The receptors were sampled from a woman in her 70s with active or convalescent COVID-19.

The V gene is TRBV19, the J gene TRBJ1-2; D call uncertain. V was cut by 6 bases and J by 4 bases, with 12 bases left in between. The CDR3 loop spans 13 amino acids. Germline V gene sequence: CDR1 LNHDA, CDR2 SQIVND (reference sequence). CDR3 DNA: TGTGCCAGTAGCCATCAGGAAAGCTATGGCTACACCTTC. This sequence encodes CASSHQESYGYTF.

The chain carries TRBV6-1 and TRBJ2-7, with a weak D call TRBD2 (6 bases). The CDR3 is 15 residues long. V was pared by 3 bases and J by 2 bases, with 14 bases between. From germline, CDR1 is MNHNS and CDR2 SASEGT. CDR3 sequence: CASSEEGGPTYEQYF. The CDR3 nucleotides are TGTGCCAGCAGTGAGGAAGGAGGGCCTACCTACGAGCAGTACTTC.

This sequence joins TRBV19 and TRBJ2-3, with TRBD2 identical over 8 bases. Germline V gene data show CDR1 as LNHDA and CDR2 as SQIVND (reference sequence). The CDR3 is 15 amino acids. V lost 2 bases, J lost 1 base, and 2 bases stayed unmatched. CDR3 DNA: TGTGCCAGTAGTATACCGGGACTAGGCACAGATACGCAGTATTTT. It yields the protein CASSIPGLGTDTQYF.

The V gene is TRBV27, the J gene TRBJ2-7; TRBD2 is a possible D gene (6 bases). Germline V CDR1 and CDR2: MNHEY, SMNVEV (reference sequence). This CDR3 comprises 14 residues. Trimming cost V 3 bases and J 3 bases, with 12 bases left between them. The DNA of the CDR3 is TGTGCCAGCAGTTTTGGAGGGGTCGGCTACGAGCAGTACTTC. Its protein product is CASSFGGVGYEQYF.

This chain links TRBV27 with TRBJ2-1, with 7 bases identical to TRBD2. Germline lookup yields CDR1 MNHEY and CDR2 SMNVEV (reference sequence). V gave up 6 bases and J gave up 0 bases; unmatched junction bases: 5. CDR3 length equals 15 residues. The CDR3 loop is CASRPRTSSYNEQFF. The CDR3 DNA reads as TGTGCCAGCAGACCAAGGACTAGCTCCTACAATGAGCAGTTCTTC.